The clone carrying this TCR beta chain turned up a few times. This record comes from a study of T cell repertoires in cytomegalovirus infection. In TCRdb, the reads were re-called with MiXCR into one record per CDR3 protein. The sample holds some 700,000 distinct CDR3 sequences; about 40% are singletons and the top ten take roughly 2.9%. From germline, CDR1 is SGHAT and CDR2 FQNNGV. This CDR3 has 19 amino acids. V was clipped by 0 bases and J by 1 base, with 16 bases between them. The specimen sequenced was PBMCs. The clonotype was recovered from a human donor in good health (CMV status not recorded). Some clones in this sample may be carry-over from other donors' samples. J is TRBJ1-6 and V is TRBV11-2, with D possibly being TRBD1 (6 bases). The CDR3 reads CASSLDRRQEGSYNSPLHF. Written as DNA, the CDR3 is TGTGCCAGCAGCTTAGATCGCCGACAGGAGGGTTCCTATAATTCACCCCTCCACTTT. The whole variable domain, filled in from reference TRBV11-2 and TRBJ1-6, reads EAGVAQSPRYKIIEKRQSVAFWCNPISGHATLYWYQQILGQGPKLLIQFQNNGVVDDSQLPKDRFSAERLKGVDSTLKIQPAKLEDSAVYLCASSLDRRQEGSYNSPLHFGNGTRLTVT.